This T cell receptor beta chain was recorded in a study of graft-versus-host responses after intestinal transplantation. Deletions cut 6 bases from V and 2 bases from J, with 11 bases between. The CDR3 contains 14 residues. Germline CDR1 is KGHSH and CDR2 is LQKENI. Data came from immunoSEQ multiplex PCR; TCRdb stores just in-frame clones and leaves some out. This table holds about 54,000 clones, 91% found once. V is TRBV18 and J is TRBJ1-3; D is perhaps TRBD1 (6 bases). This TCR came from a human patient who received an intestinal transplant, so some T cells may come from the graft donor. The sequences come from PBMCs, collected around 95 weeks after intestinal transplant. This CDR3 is CASSPPGAGNTIYF. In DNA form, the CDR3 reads TGTGCCAGCTCGCCTCCAGGGGCTGGAAACACCATATATTTT.